Below are 28 T cell receptor beta chains sequenced from a single sample in a study of shared clonotypes between healthy human individuals. Here immunoSEQ multiplex PCR was the method, and the copy in TCRdb shows in-frame clones only, minus some. The sample yields approximately 1,500,000 clones, about 98% seen once. The specimen was naive CD4+ T cells sorted from blood. The subset was: CD45RA+ positively selected. The receptors derive from a man between 25 and 39 years old in good health.

The chain employs TRBV28 and TRBJ2-1; D gene ambiguous. The CDR3 is 10 residues long. With 8 bases removed from V and 6 bases from J, the gap between germline ends came to 5 bases. Germline V gene sequence: CDR1 MDHEN, CDR2 SYDVKM. The CDR3 DNA sequence: TGTGCCAGCGGGCCCAATGAGCAGTTCTTC. It codes for CASGPNEQFF.

The rearrangement uses TRBV6-5 and TRBJ1-2; TRBD1 might be the D (5 bases). The CDR3 is made up of 14 amino acids. Germline CDR1 reads MNHEY; CDR2 reads SVGAGI. V lost 5 bases to trimming and J lost 6 bases, with 16 bases between them. The CDR3 region has the DNA TGTGCCAGCAGTCGGGGCTTGTGGGGGGATGGCTACACCTTC. It specifies CASSRGLWGDGYTF.

The rearrangement links TRBV5-6 to TRBJ2-7; D tentatively reads TRBD1 or TRBD2 (5 bases each). V gave up 4 bases and J gave up 6 bases, with 20 bases separating them. This CDR3 is built from 15 residues. Germline V lookup: CDR1 SGHDT, CDR2 YYEEEE. CDR3 amino acids: CASSNRGLSTAEQYF. The CDR3 DNA sequence: TGTGCCAGCAGCAACCGGGGCCTAAGTACGGCCGAGCAGTACTTC.

This rearrangement joins TRBV5-1 to TRBJ2-3, with a weak D call TRBD2 (5 bases). Germline values: CDR1 SGHRS, CDR2 YFSETQ. The germline V and J ends were trimmed by 5 bases and 0 bases, with 13 bases remaining between them. The CDR3 loop spans 15 amino acids. The CDR3 loop reads CASRPEGTSTDTQYF. CDR3 DNA: TGCGCCAGCAGACCAGAGGGAACTAGCACAGATACGCAGTATTTT.

The chain uses TRBV19 and TRBJ2-7, with 9 bases identical to TRBD2. Germline trimming cut 3 bases from V and 1 base from J; bases unmatched to any gene: 4. In germline, CDR1 is LNHDA, CDR2 SQIVND (reference sequence). This CDR3 is built from 15 residues. As DNA, the CDR3 is TGTGCCAGTAGTATTGATAGCGGGAGTTCCTACGAGCAGTACTTC. Encoded protein: CASSIDSGSSYEQYF.

This clone has a single count. This chain links TRBV9 with TRBJ2-1; D unclear. V was pared by 3 bases and J by 0 bases, with 4 bases between. Germline V gene lookup returns CDR1 SGDLS and CDR2 YYNGEE. The CDR3 totals 13 residues. DNA for the CDR3: TGTGCCAGCAGCGGGAGCTCCTACAATGAGCAGTTCTTC. The encoded protein is CASSGSSYNEQFF.

The chain links TRBV10-3 to TRBJ2-7; D is perhaps TRBD2 (5 bases). Germline CDR1 ENHRY, CDR2 SYGVKD. Between the trimmed V and J ends, which lost 3 bases and 0 bases, there was a span of 6 bases. CDR3 size: 13 residues. CDR3: CAISDTSSYEQYF. DNA of the CDR3: TGTGCCATCAGTGACACTAGCTCCTACGAGCAGTACTTC.

This clone was detected once. The rearrangement uses TRBV5-4 and TRBJ2-5, with 15 bases fitting TRBD2. The V segment lost 0 bases and the J segment 4 bases; nucleotides outside the gene matches: 4. CDR1 SGHNT and CDR2 YYREEE come from the germline V gene (reference sequence). The CDR3 is made up of 17 amino acids. The chain's CDR3 is CASSLGGLAGGGETQYF. DNA for the CDR3: TGTGCCAGCAGCTTGGGCGGACTAGCGGGAGGGGGAGAGACCCAGTACTTC.

The chain has TRBV2 and TRBJ2-5, with TRBD2 identical over 8 bases. This CDR3 contains 15 residues. Germline CDR1 is SNHLY and CDR2 is FYNNEI. J lost 5 bases, V lost 6 bases, and 11 bases had no gene match. Here the CDR3 DNA reads TGTGCCAGCAGGGATATAGCGGGACCGGGGGAGACCCAGTACTTC. Amino acid sequence: CASRDIAGPGETQYF.

The chain has TRBV27 and TRBJ1-4; no firm D call. The germline gives CDR1 MNHEY, CDR2 SMNVEV (reference sequence). The V end lost 3 bases, the J end lost 8 bases, and 10 bases lay between the germline ends. The CDR3 loop spans 13 amino acids. The CDR3 is CASSFSASEKLFF. CDR3 sequence (DNA): TGTGCCAGCAGTTTCTCGGCTTCGGAAAAACTGTTTTTT.

The V and J genes are TRBV11-2 and TRBJ1-5; D is undetermined. With 3 bases removed from V and 3 bases from J, the gap between germline ends came to 9 bases. The CDR3 is made up of 14 amino acids. Germline CDR1 and CDR2: SGHAT and FQNNGV. CDR3 sequence (DNA): TGTGCCAGCAGCTTCGGGTTGGACAATCAGCCCCAGCATTTT. It codes for CASSFGLDNQPQHF.

This clone was detected once. The V gene is TRBV7-2, the J gene TRBJ1-4; D gene ambiguous. V dropped 5 bases and J dropped 7 bases, with 14 bases sitting between them. Per germline, CDR1 SGHTA and CDR2 FQGNSA. The CDR3 has 14 residues. CDR3 sequence reads: CASSRSPGSEKLFF. Here the CDR3 DNA reads TGTGCCAGCAGCCGTTCGCCCGGGAGTGAAAAACTGTTTTTT.

V usage is TRBV6-1 and J usage is TRBJ1-3; tentative D call: TRBD1 (5 bases). Germline CDR1 reads MNHNS; CDR2 reads SASEGT. The V end lost 4 bases, the J end lost 0 bases, and 16 bases lay between the germline ends. This CDR3 spans 17 amino acids. The CDR3 protein is CASSAQLGQSSGNTIYF. Here the CDR3 DNA reads TGTGCCAGCAGTGCTCAATTGGGGCAGAGCTCTGGAAACACCATATATTTT.

The V and J genes are TRBV6-6 and TRBJ1-5; maybe TRBD1 (5 bases). V lost 8 bases and J 0 bases, leaving 17 bases between the germline ends. The CDR3 extends over 16 amino acids. In germline, CDR1 is MNHNY, CDR2 SVGAGI (reference sequence). The CDR3 is CASWEGLIFSNQPQHF. CDR3 nucleotide sequence: TGTGCCAGCTGGGAGGGGTTGATCTTTAGCAATCAGCCCCAGCATTTT.

This clone has just one count. The V call is TRBV11-2, the J call TRBJ2-3; no clear D. V was shortened by 4 bases and J by 1 base, with 9 bases between the two germline ends. The CDR3 length is 14 residues. From germline, CDR1 is SGHAT and CDR2 FQNNGV. CDR3 residues: CASSSFNGTDTQYF. CDR3 DNA sequence: TGTGCCAGCAGCTCCTTTAATGGCACAGATACGCAGTATTTT. Drawing the rest from reference TRBV11-2 and TRBJ2-3, the complete variable domain is EAGVAQSPRYKIIEKRQSVAFWCNPISGHATLYWYQQILGQGPKLLIQFQNNGVVDDSQLPKDRFSAERLKGVDSTLKIQPAKLEDSAVYLCASSSFNGTDTQYFGPGTRLTVL.

The chain is built from TRBV18 and TRBJ2-7; 9 positions match TRBD1. With V trimmed by 3 bases and J by 0 bases, 9 bases remained unmatched. The CDR3 runs 17 residues. Germline V CDR1 and CDR2: KGHSH, LQKENI. The CDR3 coding sequence is TGTGCCAGCTCACCTATCCGGGGACAGGGAAACTCCTACGAGCAGTACTTC. It specifies CASSPIRGQGNSYEQYF.

Comment on this clone: This CDR3 is also generated by other DNA sequences in the sample. The chain has TRBV10-1 and TRBJ2-2, with D perhaps matching TRBD2 (5 bases). The germline V and J ends were trimmed by 3 bases and 5 bases, with 7 bases remaining between them. From germline, CDR1 is WNHNN and CDR2 SYGVQD (reference sequence). This CDR3 is built from 13 residues. The CDR3 DNA reads TGCGCCAGCAGTGAAAGGGAGACCGGGGAGCTGTTTTTT. Translated, it gives CASSERETGELFF.

This clone was found once. CDR3 in amino acids: CASRPGQLGNTIYF. The CDR3 bases are TGTGCCAGCCGCCCGGGACAGCTAGGAAACACCATATATTTT. This rearrangement joins TRBV6-5 to TRBJ1-3; 7 bases match TRBD1. V lost 8 bases to trimming and J lost 4 bases; unmatched junction nucleotides: 8. CDR1 and CDR2 (germline): MNHEY, SVGAGI. The CDR3 loop spans 14 amino acids.

As regards this clone: The sample has other DNA sequences that encode this CDR3 too. The rearrangement joins TRBV6-5 to TRBJ1-4; D is unclear. This CDR3 region has 15 residues. Germline V gene data show CDR1 as MNHEY and CDR2 as SVGAGI. Trimming took off 0 bases at V and 2 bases at J, with 7 bases between the two ends. The CDR3 coding sequence is TGTGCCAGCAGTTACTCGGGTGGGACTAATGAAAAACTGTTTTTT. Amino acids: CASSYSGGTNEKLFF.

As concerns this clone: Within the sample, other DNA sequences also encode this same CDR3. The gene calls are TRBV9 and TRBJ1-4; unclear D gene. The CDR3 spans 16 residues. Trimming cost V 0 bases and J 0 bases, with 9 bases left between them. Germline values: CDR1 SGDLS, CDR2 YYNGEE. CDR3 in DNA: TGTGCCAGCAGCGTAGGACCGGGTTCAACTAATGAAAAACTGTTTTTT. Amino acid sequence: CASSVGPGSTNEKLFF.

The V gene is TRBV29-1, the J gene TRBJ2-3; no definite D call. The CDR3 extends over 11 amino acids. CDR1 and CDR2 from the germline V gene are SQVTM and ANQGSEA. Trimming removed 5 bases from V and 3 bases from J, with 6 bases in between. CDR3 coding DNA: TGCAGCGTTTTAGTGACAGATACGCAGTATTTT. Translation: CSVLVTDTQYF.

The CDR3 region has the DNA TGCAGCGTTGGGGTCGCGGGAACTACCACAGATACGCAGTATTTT. Its protein is CSVGVAGTTTDTQYF. The V call is TRBV29-1, the J call TRBJ2-3, with D maybe TRBD2 (6 bases). This CDR3 is built from 15 residues. Germline loops: CDR1 SQVTM, CDR2 ANQGSEA. The ends were cut back, 4 bases at V and 2 bases at J, with 16 bases in the middle.

The chain combines TRBV6-1 with TRBJ1-2; perhaps TRBD1 as D (5 bases). Trimming stripped 10 bases from V and 4 bases from J, with 22 bases between. The length of the CDR3 is 15 residues. Per the germline V gene, CDR1 is MNHNS and CDR2 is SASEGT. For the CDR3, the DNA is TGTGCCACTAAGATTGGGGCTTCAGGGCTCTATGGCTACACCTTC. This sequence encodes CATKIGASGLYGYTF.

The chain is built from TRBV6-1 and TRBJ2-2, with no clear D. V was cut by 5 bases and J by 5 bases, with 9 bases left in between. Germline-derived CDR1 and CDR2 are MNHNS and SASEGT. CDR3 size: 13 residues. The CDR3 loop reads CASSRESTGELFF. CDR3 DNA: TGTGCCAGCAGTCGAGAGAGTACCGGGGAGCTGTTTTTT.

A remark on this clone: Other DNA sequences of this sample code for an identical CDR3. This chain connects TRBV11-2 to TRBJ2-7; D ambiguous. The CDR3 contains 14 residues. Germline V gene lookup returns CDR1 SGHAT and CDR2 FQNNGV. Trimming cost V 0 bases and J 0 bases, with 6 bases left between them. The DNA for the CDR3 is TGTGCCAGCAGCTTAGATCGAAGCTCCTACGAGCAGTACTTC. This gives the protein CASSLDRSSYEQYF.

The chain combines TRBV29-1 with TRBJ1-2; D not resolved. The CDR3 is 13 residues long. V dropped 4 bases and J dropped 2 bases, with 11 bases sitting between them. Germline values: CDR1 SQVTM, CDR2 ANQGSEA. This CDR3 reads CSVVLVGNYGYTF. The DNA of the CDR3 is TGCAGCGTTGTCCTGGTGGGAAACTATGGCTACACCTTC.

V usage is TRBV6-5 and J usage is TRBJ1-5; the D gene is possibly TRBD1 (5 bases). Germline lookup yields CDR1 MNHEY and CDR2 SVGAGI. The CDR3 spans 15 residues. V gave up 0 bases and J gave up 0 bases, with 6 bases separating them. The CDR3 here is CASSYSTASNQPQHF. The CDR3 DNA sequence: TGTGCCAGCAGTTACTCGACAGCTAGCAATCAGCCCCAGCATTTT.

The chain has TRBV5-1 and TRBJ2-1, with a tentative D call TRBD2 (6 bases). V was clipped by 4 bases and J by 16 bases, with 24 bases between them. The CDR3 consists of 14 residues. In germline, CDR1 is SGHRS, CDR2 YFSETQ. CDR3 protein: CASSGWGDSRLSFF. Written as DNA, the CDR3 is TGCGCCAGCAGCGGTTGGGGGGACTCCAGATTGTCCTTCTTC.